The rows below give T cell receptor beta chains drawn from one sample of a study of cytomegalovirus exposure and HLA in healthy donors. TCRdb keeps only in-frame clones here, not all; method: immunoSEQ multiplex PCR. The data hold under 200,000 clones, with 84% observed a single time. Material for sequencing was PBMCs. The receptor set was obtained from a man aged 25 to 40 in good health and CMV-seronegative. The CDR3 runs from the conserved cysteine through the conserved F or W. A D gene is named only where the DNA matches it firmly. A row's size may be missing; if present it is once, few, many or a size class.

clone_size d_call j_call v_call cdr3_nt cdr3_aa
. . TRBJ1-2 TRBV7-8 TGTGCCAGCAGGGAGGGGCAGGGATGGAACGATGGCTACACCTTC CASREGQGWNDGYTF
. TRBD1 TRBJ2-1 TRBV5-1 TGCGCCAGCAGCTTGATCGGACAGGGAACTACAAATGAGCAGTTCTTC CASSLIGQGTTNEQFF
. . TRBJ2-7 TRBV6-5 TGTGCCAGCAGTTCAGGGCGAGCCTCCTACGAGCAGTACTTC CASSSGRASYEQYF
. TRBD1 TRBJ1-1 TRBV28 TGTGCCAGCAGTTTATACCAGGGGGACGCTGAAGCTTTCTTT CASSLYQGDAEAFF
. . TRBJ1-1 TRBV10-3 TGTGCCATCAGTGCGACAGGTCCCTACACTGAAGCTTTCTTT CAISATGPYTEAFF
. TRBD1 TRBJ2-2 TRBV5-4 TGTGCCAGCAGCTTACCGGGACAGCCCGGGGAGCTGTTTTTT CASSLPGQPGELFF
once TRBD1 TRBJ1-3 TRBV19 TGTGCCAGTAGTATAGATGACGCAGGGGGCTCTGGAAACACCATATATTTT CASSIDDAGGSGNTIYF
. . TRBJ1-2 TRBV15 TGTGCCACCAGCAGAGATAGGACAGACTATGGCTACACCTTC CATSRDRTDYGYTF
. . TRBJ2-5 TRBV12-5 TGTGCTAGTGGTTGGGGCATAGGAAAAGAGACCCAGTACTTC CASGWGIGKETQYF
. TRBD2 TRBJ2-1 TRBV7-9 TGTGCCAGCAGCCCGTGGGGTAGCGGGGTTAATGAGCAGTTCTTC CASSPWGSGVNEQFF
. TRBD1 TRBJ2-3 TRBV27 TGTGCCAGCAGTCTCCGGGACAGTAGCACAGATACGCAGTATTTT CASSLRDSSTDTQYF
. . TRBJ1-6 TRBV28 TGTGCCACCGAAGGGGGAGGGAGCTCCTATAATTCACCCCTCCACTTT CATEGGGSSYNSPLHF
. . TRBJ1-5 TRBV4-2 TGTGCCAGCAGCCAAGGTGACCAAGCAGGGGCCAATCAGCCCCAGCATTTT CASSQGDQAGANQPQHF
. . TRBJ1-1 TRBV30 TGTGCCTGGAACAGAGCCACCACTGAAGCTTTCTTT CAWNRATTEAFF
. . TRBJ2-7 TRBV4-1 TGCGCCAGCAGCCAAGTGTTCAGGGGAAACTACGAGCAGTACTTC CASSQVFRGNYEQYF
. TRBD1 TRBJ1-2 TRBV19 TGTGCCAGTAGTATTGTATTTTGGGACAGGGGGCGAGAAAACTATGGCTACACCTTC CASSIVFWDRGRENYGYTF
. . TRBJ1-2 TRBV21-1 TGTGCCAGCAGCAAAGCGCGACAGAACTATGGCTACACCTTC CASSKARQNYGYTF
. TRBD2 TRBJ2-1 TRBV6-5 TGTGCCAGCAGTTACTTTGCGGGAGACTACAATGAGCAGTTCTTC CASSYFAGDYNEQFF
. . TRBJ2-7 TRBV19 TGTGCCAGTAGTCTCGGTTGGGGGGACGAGCAGTACTTC CASSLGWGDEQYF
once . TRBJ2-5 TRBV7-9 TGTTCCAGCAGTCAAATTGGACAGCCTCAAGAGACCCAGTACTTC CSSSQIGQPQETQYF
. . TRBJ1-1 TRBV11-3 TGTGCCAGCAGCCCAACAGTGAACACTGAAGCTTTCTTT CASSPTVNTEAFF
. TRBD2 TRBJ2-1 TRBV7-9 TGTTCCAGCAGCTTAGAAGGGAAGGGTCTAGCGGGAGTTGGGTATGAGCAGTTCTTC CSSSLEGKGLAGVGYEQFF
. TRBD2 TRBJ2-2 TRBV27 TGTGCCAGCAGTTCGACTAGCGGGGCGAACACCGGGGAGCTGTTTTTT CASSSTSGANTGELFF